A single sample is the source of the 23 T cell receptor beta chains below, sequenced in a study of cytomegalovirus exposure and HLA in healthy donors. 13 Jbeta primers and 60 Vbeta primers were used for the PCR. Generated by immunoSEQ multiplex PCR, the TCRdb table keeps only in-frame clones and is missing some. The sample shows more than 85,000 clones, approximately 82% of them seen only once. The sample taken for sequencing was PBMCs. These receptors were obtained from a man aged 35 to 55 in good health and CMV-seropositive.

This sequence joins TRBV28 and TRBJ2-7, with 7 bases fitting TRBD1. V dropped 5 bases and J dropped 2; count of bases not matched to a gene: 6. Germline V gene data show CDR1 as MDHEN and CDR2 as SYDVKM. The CDR3 covers 14 residues. CDR3 region: CASSPSGQAYEQYF. The CDR3, as DNA: TGTGCCAGCAGTCCCTCCGGACAGGCCTACGAGCAGTACTTC.

V gene TRBV6-5 combines with J gene TRBJ1-6, with 7 bases that match TRBD1. Germline values: CDR1 MNHEY, CDR2 SVGAGI. V was pared by 9 bases and J by 8 bases, with 7 bases of the junction left unmatched. The CDR3 covers 13 residues. DNA of the CDR3: TGTGCCAGTGCCCGGGACAGCGATTCACCCCTCCACTTT. It specifies CASARDSDSPLHF.

The chain employs TRBV4-2 and TRBJ1-3; D remains unclear. This CDR3 contains 15 residues. Germline CDR1 is LGHNA and CDR2 is YNFKEQ. Trimming removed 0 bases at V and 8 bases at J, with 14 bases between. The CDR3 sequence: CASSQDPTSRDTIYF. The CDR3 DNA is TGTGCCAGCAGCCAAGATCCCACATCCCGGGACACCATATATTTT.

J is TRBJ2-5 and V is TRBV11-3, with 9 bases fitting TRBD1. With 3 bases clipped from V and 5 bases from J, the junction kept 10 bases outside the gene matches. Germline V gives CDR1 SGHNT, CDR2 YENEEA. The CDR3 is 16 amino acids. The CDR3 region has the DNA TGTGCCAGCAGCTTGGGGGGACAGGGAAGGGGGGAGACCCAGTACTTC. Its protein is CASSLGGQGRGETQYF.

The chain recombines TRBV7-9 with TRBJ2-7; 9 nucleotides agree with TRBD2. Germline V gene lookup returns CDR1 SEHNR and CDR2 FQNEAQ (reference sequence). After removal of 7 bases from V and 1 base from J, the junction contained 8 bases not matched to a gene. The CDR3 covers 15 residues. CDR3 coding DNA: TGTGCCAGCATAGAGGCCAGCGGGGGGTCCTACGAGCAGTACTTC. This translates into CASIEASGGSYEQYF.

V and J are TRBV2 and TRBJ1-2; 7 bases are a match to TRBD1. Germline trimming cut 7 bases from V and 4 bases from J; bases unmatched to any gene: 9. In germline, CDR1 is SNHLY, CDR2 FYNNEI. This CDR3 has 14 amino acids. The CDR3 nucleotides read TGTGCCAGCAACCGACAGGGAGGTGGCTATGGCTACACCTTC. It translates to CASNRQGGGYGYTF.

V is TRBV29-1 and J is TRBJ2-7, with TRBD2 matching over 7 bases. V was clipped by 4 bases and J by 6 bases; unmatched bases: 9. Germline V CDR1 and CDR2: SQVTM, ANQGSEA. The CDR3 loop spans 13 amino acids. CDR3 in DNA: TGCAGCGTTGGATCGGGGGGTCAGGGCGAGCAGTACTTC. This gives the protein CSVGSGGQGEQYF.

The table lists this clone with a count of one. This sequence joins TRBV5-4 and TRBJ2-5; the match to TRBD2 covers 8 bases. CDR1 and CDR2 (germline): SGHNT, YYREEE (reference sequence). Trimming took 1 base from V and 3 from J; bases not matched to a gene: 5. CDR3 length: 15 residues. The CDR3: CASSLSGAGEETQYF. The CDR3 bases are TGTGCCAGCAGCTTGTCAGGAGCGGGGGAAGAGACCCAGTACTTC. The variable domain in full, completed from reference TRBV5-4 and TRBJ2-5, reads ETGVTQSPTHLIKTRGQQVTLRCSSQSGHNTVSWYQQALGQGPQFIFQYYREEENGRGNFPPRFSGLQFPNYSSELNVNALELDDSALYLCASSLSGAGEETQYFGPGTRLLVL.

This rearrangement joins TRBV4-1 to TRBJ2-3; the match to TRBD2 covers 12 bases. V trimming: 6 bases; J trimming: 5 bases; junction bases outside the gene matches: 15. The CDR3 is 18 residues long. The germline V gene has CDR1 MGHRA and CDR2 YSYEKL. For the CDR3, the DNA is TGCGCCAGCAGACCTACCACTAGCGGGGGGCCCCCAGGAGATACGCAGTATTTT. This translates into CASRPTTSGGPPGDTQYF.

The chain recombines TRBV9 with TRBJ2-1; 8 bases map to TRBD2. V shed 0 bases and J 8 bases; nucleotides not matched to a gene: 7. The CDR3 contains 15 residues. Germline lookup yields CDR1 SGDLS and CDR2 YYNGEE. CDR3 protein: CASSVDGTRPDEQFF. CDR3 in DNA: TGTGCCAGCAGCGTAGATGGGACTAGACCCGATGAGCAGTTCTTC.

This clone appeared once. The V gene is TRBV2, the J gene TRBJ1-6; TRBD1 matches 8 bases. From germline, CDR1 is SNHLY and CDR2 FYNNEI. The V and J ends lost 5 bases and 7 bases, in that order; junction bases with no gene match: 7. This CDR3 is built from 15 residues. The DNA of the CDR3 is TGTGCCAGCAGTAACCTAGGACAGGGAAATTCACCCCTCCACTTT. This encodes CASSNLGQGNSPLHF.

V is TRBV28 and J is TRBJ1-5; D is ambiguous. Germline V gene data show CDR1 as MDHEN and CDR2 as SYDVKM. The CDR3 spans 17 residues. Trimming stripped 7 bases from V and 2 bases from J, with 21 bases between. CDR3 DNA sequence: TGTGCCAGCACTTCCCCCCCCGGACGGAGGGGCAATCAGCCCCAGCATTTT. Its translation is CASTSPPGRRGNQPQHF. Variable domain in full (rest from reference TRBV28 and TRBJ1-5): DVKVTQSSRYLVKRTGEKVFLECVQDMDHENMFWYRQDPGLGLRLIYFSYDVKMKEKGDIPEGYSVSREKKERFSLILESASTNQTSMYLCASTSPPGRRGNQPQHFGDGTRLSIL.

Here the CDR3 reads CSAKSGDTQYF. In DNA, the CDR3 is TGCAGTGCGAAAAGCGGGGATACGCAGTATTTT. The chain carries TRBV20-1 and TRBJ2-3, with a tentative D call TRBD2 (6 bases). The CDR3 is 11 residues long. The V end lost 6 bases, the J end lost 6 bases, and 10 bases lay between the germline ends. The germline CDR1 and CDR2 sequences are DFQATT and SNEGSKA (reference sequence).

This clone was detected only once. V gene TRBV5-6 combines with J gene TRBJ2-2, with D possibly matching TRBD2 (7 bases). There are 14 residues in the CDR3. Germline loops: CDR1 SGHDT, CDR2 YYEEEE. Between the trimmed V and J ends, which lost 3 bases and 5 bases, there was a span of 11 bases. The CDR3 DNA follows: TGTGCCAGCAGCTGGGGGGGGACAACCGGGGAGCTGTTTTTT. Protein product: CASSWGGTTGELFF.

V is TRBV5-8 and J is TRBJ2-1; 11 bases agree with TRBD2. The CDR3 spans 17 residues. Looked up from germline, CDR1 is SGHTS and CDR2 is YDEGEE. V trimming: 1 base; J trimming: 7 bases; junction bases outside the gene matches: 10. The CDR3 DNA sequence: TGTGCCAGCAGCTTGAGTCAACTAGCGGGAGTAAGTAATGAGCAGTTCTTC. Translating gives CASSLSQLAGVSNEQFF.

This clone was picked up one time. V and J are TRBV28 and TRBJ1-1, with 7 bases matching TRBD1. There are 17 residues in the CDR3. From germline, CDR1 is MDHEN and CDR2 SYDVKM. V shed 8 bases and J 1 base; nucleotides not matched to a gene: 16. CDR3 sequence: CASSKGTASKGNTEAFF. The CDR3 DNA follows: TGTGCCAGCTCCAAGGGGACAGCCAGCAAAGGGAACACTGAAGCTTTCTTT.

This clone showed up just once. This chain links TRBV6-4 with TRBJ2-3; D remains ambiguous. Germline values: CDR1 MRHNA, CDR2 SNTAGT. The V gene lost 6 bases and the J gene lost 0 bases, with 10 bases spanning the gap. CDR3 length: 14 amino acids. The CDR3 DNA is TGTGCCAGCAGAGCGCAACCGAGCACAGATACGCAGTATTTT. Its translation: CASRAQPSTDTQYF.

The chain is built from TRBV7-3 and TRBJ2-1, with 7 positions matching TRBD2. J gave up 8 bases and V 5 bases, and 12 bases lay outside the gene matches. The CDR3 loop spans 15 amino acids. Germline V gives CDR1 SGHTA, CDR2 FQGTGA. In DNA, the CDR3 is TGTGCCAGCAGCGCCGGGAGGCCTGTCGCGGATGAGCAGTTCTTC. It encodes CASSAGRPVADEQFF. Based on the CDR3 plus reference TRBV7-3 and TRBJ2-1, the full variable domain is GAGVSQTPSNKVTEKGKYVELRCDPISGHTALYWYRQSLGQGPEFLIYFQGTGAADDSGLPNDRFFAVRPEGSVSTLKIQRTERGDSAVYLCASSAGRPVADEQFFGPGTRLTVL.

Regarding this clone: Distinct nucleotide sequences in the sample also encode this CDR3. The J gene is TRBJ2-1, the V gene TRBV6-4; D might be TRBD2 (5 bases). CDR1 and CDR2 (germline): MRHNA, SNTAGT. The V end lost 0 bases, the J end lost 4 bases, and 10 bases lay between the germline ends. The CDR3 is made up of 15 amino acids. The CDR3, as DNA: TGTGCCAGCAGTGACTCAAGCGGTGATTACAATGAGCAGTTCTTC. Its translation: CASSDSSGDYNEQFF.

The count of this clone is one. The rearrangement links TRBV7-9 to TRBJ2-1; TRBD2 aligns across 12 bases. CDR1 is SEHNR and CDR2 is FQNEAQ in the germline V gene (reference sequence). The CDR3 contains 17 residues. Trimming cost V 5 bases and J 0 bases; bases outside gene matches: 5. As DNA, the CDR3 is TGTGCCAGCAGCAGGGGACTAGCGGGTAGCTCCTACAATGAGCAGTTCTTC. Protein: CASSRGLAGSSYNEQFF.

This clone was detected a few times. The chain combines TRBV4-2 with TRBJ1-6, with D hard to call. This CDR3 has 18 amino acids. V was shortened by 3 bases and J by 0 bases, with 15 bases between the two germline ends. In germline, CDR1 is LGHNA, CDR2 YNFKEQ. CDR3 bases: TGTGCCAGCAGCCAGACGGCCGGTTCTAGCTCCTATAATTCACCCCTCCACTTT. Protein product: CASSQTAGSSSYNSPLHF.

The V and J genes are TRBV19 and TRBJ2-7; D is possibly TRBD1 (5 bases). The length of the CDR3 is 15 residues. Germline V gene data show CDR1 as LNHDA and CDR2 as SQIVND (reference sequence). V gave up 1 base and J gave up 1 base, with 11 bases separating them. This CDR3 reads CASSIGQGLSYEQYF. The DNA of the CDR3 is TGTGCCAGTAGTATAGGGCAGGGTCTGTCCTACGAGCAGTACTTC.

The chain links TRBV27 to TRBJ2-5, with a tentative D call TRBD1 (6 bases). CDR3 length: 16 amino acids. Trimming took 2 bases from V and 1 from J, leaving 14 bases between them. The V gene's germline CDR1 is MNHEY and CDR2 SMNVEV (reference sequence). CDR3 coding DNA: TGTGCCAGCAGTTTAGGGCAGGGGTGGGGCCAAGAGACCCAGTACTTC. Translation gives CASSLGQGWGQETQYF.